These 7 T cell receptor beta chains originate from one sample sequenced in a study of blood T cell repertoires in COVID-19. Clones were read by immunoSEQ multiplex PCR, and TCRdb kept only the in-frame ones, dropping some. Of some 270,000 clones listed, approximately 88% are singletons. The sample was PBMCs or T cells enriched from blood (not recorded which). Receptor source: a woman aged 40-49 years who had been exposed to COVID-19.

The chain combines TRBV6-5 with TRBJ1-3, with unresolved D. The germline V gene has CDR1 MNHEY and CDR2 SVGAGI. The ends were cut back, 9 bases at V and 2 bases at J, with 14 bases in the middle. CDR3 size: 14 residues. The CDR3 DNA reads TGTGCCAGTTTAGCACGGCAAGCTGGAAACACCATATATTTT. It is translated as CASLARQAGNTIYF.

The J gene is TRBJ1-2, the V gene TRBV7-9; 7 bases fit TRBD1. The CDR3 is 19 amino acids. V lost 1 base to trimming and J lost 4 bases; unmatched junction nucleotides: 18. The V gene's germline CDR1 is SEHNR and CDR2 FQNEAQ (reference sequence). CDR3 region: CASSLGRQGLRLKGYGYTF. The CDR3 DNA is TGTGCCAGCAGCTTAGGCCGACAGGGCCTCAGGTTAAAGGGCTATGGCTACACCTTC.

The gene calls are TRBV6-2 or TRBV6-3 and TRBJ1-1; 9 bases match TRBD1. The trim removed 0 bases at V and 5 bases at J, leaving 10 bases unmatched. The CDR3 is 17 residues long. Germline-derived CDR1 and CDR2 are MNHEY and SVGEGT. CDR3 amino acids: CASSYSLYRGQETEAFF. The CDR3 DNA follows: TGTGCCAGCAGTTACTCTCTTTACAGGGGGCAGGAGACTGAAGCTTTCTTT.

V usage is TRBV7-9 and J usage is TRBJ1-3, with D tentatively TRBD1 (5 bases). The CDR3 sequence is 15 residues long. Germline V CDR1 and CDR2: SEHNR, FQNEAQ (reference sequence). Trimming took off 1 base at V and 2 bases at J, with 9 bases between the two ends. The CDR3 DNA follows: TGTGCCAGCAGCTTAGGGGGCAGTGCTGGAAACACCATATATTTT. Protein sequence: CASSLGGSAGNTIYF.

The chain joins TRBV30 to TRBJ1-5, with TRBD1 as a possible D gene (6 bases). The CDR3 length is 14 residues. Germline V CDR1 and CDR2: GTSNPN, SVGIG (reference sequence). Trimming took 2 bases from V and 6 from J, leaving 14 bases between them. In DNA form, the CDR3 reads TGTGCCTGGAGTCTCGGGGCAGGGGCTCAGCCCCAGCATTTT. It codes for CAWSLGAGAQPQHF. Using reference TRBV30 and TRBJ1-5 for the parts outside the CDR3, the full variable domain is SQTIHQWPATLVQPVGSPLSLECTVEGTSNPNLYWYRQAAGRGLQLLFYSVGIGQISSEVPQNLSASRPQDRQFILSSKKLLLSDSGFYLCAWSLGAGAQPQHFGDGTRLSIL.

The chain couples TRBV4-1 to TRBJ1-5; D remains ambiguous. The CDR3 is 16 residues long. The germline V gene encodes CDR1 MGHRA and CDR2 YSYEKL. The germline V and J ends were trimmed by 1 base and 1 base, with 11 bases remaining between them. The CDR3 sequence: CASSQVTPGSNQPQHF. In DNA form, the CDR3 reads TGCGCCAGCAGCCAAGTCACGCCGGGGAGCAATCAGCCCCAGCATTTT.

This clone was counted a single time. The chain uses TRBV9 and TRBJ2-1; 9 bases agree with TRBD1. The CDR3 totals 17 residues. Germline V gene sequence: CDR1 SGDLS, CDR2 YYNGEE. J lost 6 bases, V lost 6 bases, and 16 bases had no gene match. The CDR3 nucleotides read TGTGCCAGCACTTCATCTGGGACAGGGAGTTGGGTCAATGAGCAGTTCTTC. It is translated as CASTSSGTGSWVNEQFF.